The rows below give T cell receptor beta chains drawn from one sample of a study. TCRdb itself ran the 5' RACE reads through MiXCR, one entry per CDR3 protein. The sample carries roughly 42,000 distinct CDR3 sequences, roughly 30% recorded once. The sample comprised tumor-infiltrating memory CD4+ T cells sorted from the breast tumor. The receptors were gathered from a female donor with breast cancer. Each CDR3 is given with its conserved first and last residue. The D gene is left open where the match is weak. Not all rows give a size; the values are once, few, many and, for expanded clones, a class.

TGTGCCAGCAGGAAGACAGGGTCGAATGAAAAACTGTTTTTT	CASRKTGSNEKLFF	TRBJ1-4	TRBD1	NA	TRBV6-2/TRBV6-3
TGCGCCAGCAGCTTGACAGGGGAGGAGAAGCAGTACTTC	CASSLTGEEKQYF	TRBJ2-7	NA	NA	TRBV5-1
TGCGCCAGCAGCCATCCAAGAACAGATACGCAGTATTTT	CASSHPRTDTQYF	TRBJ2-3	NA	many	TRBV4-1
TGCGCCTCGAAACCGGGACAGGGCATCACAGATACGCAGTATTTT	CASKPGQGITDTQYF	TRBJ2-3	TRBD1	NA	TRBV4-1
TGCAGCGTAGCTCAGAGAAACTATGGCTACACCTTC	CSVAQRNYGYTF	TRBJ1-2	NA	NA	TRBV29-1
TGTGCCAGCAGTCCACAGGGTAACGGTCCAGATACGCAGTATTTT	CASSPQGNGPDTQYF	TRBJ2-3	NA	NA	TRBV27
TGTGCCAGCAGCTCACCGGGACCTCAAGAGACCCAGTACTTC	CASSSPGPQETQYF	TRBJ2-5	NA	NA	TRBV7-9
TGCAGTGCTGACAATCCGGGACAGGATTACGAGCAGTACTTC	CSADNPGQDYEQYF	TRBJ2-7	TRBD1	few	TRBV20-1
TGTGCCAGCAGTAGACCTAGCGTTGGGGATGAGCAGTTCTTC	CASSRPSVGDEQFF	TRBJ2-1	NA	many	TRBV12-3/TRBV12-4
TGCGCCAGCAGCCATACAGGGGGAGTCACTCAGCCCCAGCATTTT	CASSHTGGVTQPQHF	TRBJ1-5	TRBD1	few	TRBV4-1
TGTGCCAGCAGCGCGACTAGCGGGGTCCCCTACAATGAGCAGTTCTTC	CASSATSGVPYNEQFF	TRBJ2-1	TRBD2	many	TRBV7-2
TGTGCCAGCAGCTCAGTTGGACAGGGTGCTGTAGGCGAGCAGTACTTC	CASSSVGQGAVGEQYF	TRBJ2-7	TRBD1	NA	TRBV7-9
TGCAGTGCGGTACCAGCGGTAGGGCGCGGGAAAAACACAGATACGCAGTATTTT	CSAVPAVGRGKNTDTQYF	TRBJ2-3	NA	many	TRBV20-1
TGTGCCAGCAGTTTATCGACTAGCGGGATTTTCACAGATACGCAGTATTTT	CASSLSTSGIFTDTQYF	TRBJ2-3	TRBD2	few	TRBV27
TGCAGTGCTAGAGGTTTGCGGACAGATACGCAGTATTTT	CSARGLRTDTQYF	TRBJ2-3	NA	NA	TRBV20-1
TGTGCCAGCAGTTTATTGGACGGTCGCACAGATACGCAGTATTTT	CASSLLDGRTDTQYF	TRBJ2-3	NA	medium-sized	TRBV27
TGTGCCAGCAGTAAGGGTAGCGGGGGGATAGGGCAGTTCTTC	CASSKGSGGIGQFF	TRBJ2-1	TRBD2	few	TRBV12-3/TRBV12-4
TGCGCCAGCAGCTTGCACAGCTCCTACAATGAGCAGTTCTTC	CASSLHSSYNEQFF	TRBJ2-1	NA	medium-sized	TRBV5-1
TGTGCCAGCAGTTTACGACGGGGCAATCAGCCCCAGCATTTT	CASSLRRGNQPQHF	TRBJ1-5	NA	many	TRBV28
TGCGCCAGCAGCTTGCGTGGAGGGGGCAATCAGCCCCAGCATTTT	CASSLRGGGNQPQHF	TRBJ1-5	NA	NA	TRBV5-1
TGTGCCAGCAGTTTAAGGGGGGGCAGAGGGTACGAGCAGTACTTC	CASSLRGGRGYEQYF	TRBJ2-7	NA	NA	TRBV12-3/TRBV12-4
TGTGCCAGCAGTTGGTCACGGGAGCGGGCGAGCTCCTACAATGAGCAGTTCTTC	CASSWSRERASSYNEQFF	TRBJ2-1	NA	few	TRBV27
TGTGCCAGCAGCCAAGCGCCGTACGGGACCTACGAGCAGTACTTC	CASSQAPYGTYEQYF	TRBJ2-7	NA	many	TRBV4-2
TGTGCCAGCAGCAGGGACAATTTAGCGGTCCAGCCCCAGCATTTT	CASSRDNLAVQPQHF	TRBJ1-5	NA	NA	TRBV5-5
TGCGCCAGCAGCCCTCATCCCAGGACTAGCGGCGGGAAAGATACGCAGTATTTT	CASSPHPRTSGGKDTQYF	TRBJ2-3	TRBD2	few	TRBV4-1
TGCAGTGCTAGAGATGGCGGAATTTACGAGCAGTACTTC	CSARDGGIYEQYF	TRBJ2-7	NA	NA	TRBV20-1
TGTGCCAGCAGTTTAAACAGGGGCACTGAAGCTTTCTTT	CASSLNRGTEAFF	TRBJ1-1	TRBD1	few	TRBV12-3/TRBV12-4
TGCGCCAGCAGCCCCCGACTAGATGTCACCGGGGAGCTGTTTTTT	CASSPRLDVTGELFF	TRBJ2-2	NA	many	TRBV5-1
TGCAGCGTTGAAGAAGGTTTCACAGATACGCAGTATTTT	CSVEEGFTDTQYF	TRBJ2-3	NA	NA	TRBV29-1
TGTGCCAGCAGTGTCGGGACAGGGACCTACGAGCAGTACTTC	CASSVGTGTYEQYF	TRBJ2-7	TRBD1	NA	TRBV6-6
TGTGCCAGCAGCTTATATCTGGGGCCCAACTACGAGCAGTACTTC	CASSLYLGPNYEQYF	TRBJ2-7	NA	NA	TRBV7-6
TGCGCCAGCAGAGGGACTAGCGGGAGTGTCAACTACAATGAGCAGTTCTTC	CASRGTSGSVNYNEQFF	TRBJ2-1	TRBD2	NA	TRBV5-1
TGCAGCGCAGGCCCCAGCGGTACGCAGTATTTT	CSAGPSGTQYF	TRBJ2-3	NA	few	TRBV29-1
TGTGCCGGTTATAGTCGGGGGCGTGGCACTGAAGCTTTCTTT	CAGYSRGRGTEAFF	TRBJ1-1	NA	NA	TRBV28
TGCGCCAGCAGCCCTTTCGTTAGGGCTGGATTGCGCTATGGCTACACCTTC	CASSPFVRAGLRYGYTF	TRBJ1-2	NA	many	TRBV4-1
TGCGCCAGCAGCCAATATGGGACAGGGTACGAGCAGTACTTC	CASSQYGTGYEQYF	TRBJ2-7	TRBD1	NA	TRBV4-1
TGTGCCCTAAGGCTGGGCTCCTACAATGAGCAGTTCTTC	CALRLGSYNEQFF	TRBJ2-1	NA	NA	TRBV2
TGTGCCGGCAGCCTAGGGGGACAGAACATAGAGACCCAGTACTTC	CAGSLGGQNIETQYF	TRBJ2-5	TRBD1	NA	TRBV7-8
TGCAGCGGGGCCGGGACAGGGGCCTACAATGAGCAGTTCTTC	CSGAGTGAYNEQFF	TRBJ2-1	TRBD1	NA	TRBV29-1
TGCAGTGCGATACAGGGGGCTAGGAATCAGCCCCAGCATTTT	CSAIQGARNQPQHF	TRBJ1-5	TRBD1	few	TRBV20-1
TGCGCCAGCAGCTTCAACAGGGGGGAAGAGACCCAGTACTTC	CASSFNRGEETQYF	TRBJ2-5	TRBD1	NA	TRBV5-1
TGCAGTGCTAGAGTCAGTAACACTGAAGCTTTCTTT	CSARVSNTEAFF	TRBJ1-1	NA	few	TRBV20-1
TGCAGTGCCCCCGACAGAGGAGAAAAACTGTTTTTT	CSAPDRGEKLFF	TRBJ1-4	NA	many	TRBV20-1
TGTGCCGGCAGCCCTGGACATGCGAACACCGGGGAGCTGTTTTTT	CAGSPGHANTGELFF	TRBJ2-2	NA	NA	TRBV7-6
TGCGCCAGCAGCCCACCCACTCCTCGACCCTACGAGCAGTACTTC	CASSPPTPRPYEQYF	TRBJ2-7	NA	NA	TRBV4-1
TGTGCCACCAGCAGAGCCCAGGATACGCAGTATTTT	CATSRAQDTQYF	TRBJ2-3	NA	NA	TRBV15